The T cell receptor beta chain described here comes from a study of shared clonotypes between healthy human individuals (TCRdb year 2020). With regard to the full study: The cohort included three men and a couple of women between 18 and 49 years of age. For each donor, CD4 naive and CD4 memory were each given three plates, CD8 naive was given two plates, and CD8 memory was given one plate. To increase sequencing depth and limit assay-specific biases, different laboratories used diverse techniques to prepare libraries and sequence TCR repertoires. The study deeply sequenced blood TCR repertoires of roughly five healthy adults to estimate repertoire size and the extent of clonotype sharing between individuals. Between about 0.85 and 10 billion PBMCs per donor were obtained by leukapheresis.

TCR CDR3 regions were amplified from genomic DNA by multiplex PCR using the deep immunoSEQ assay. Extracted genomic DNA from each cell subset was spread evenly across all wells of several immunoSEQ 96-well plates, with each plate serving as a replicate. For sorted subsets, 150 to 250 ng genomic DNA, equal to tens of thousands of T cell genomes, was loaded into each replicate PCR. Purified libraries were measured with a Qubit 3.0 fluorometer, size-checked on a Bioanalyzer 2100, and measured again with the KAPA Library Quantification kit. Every immunoSEQ 96-well plate was sequenced on a dedicated single-read 150-cycle Illumina NextSeq 550 flow cell. The paper's data handling went like this. Because the immunoSEQ output included only junctional sequences and no quality scores, the filtering could not be the same as the filtering used for full-length reads. To assign V/J genes and CDR3, sequences were annotated using PyIR, a Python wrapper for IgBLAST v1.9, with IMGT germline references. Reads were filtered out if the reads had weak V/J assignments (E-value above 1e-6), no CDR3, stop codons, out-of-frame junctions, or ambiguous translated residues. V3J clonotypes were defined by identical inferred V gene, J gene, and CDR3 amino acid sequence. Percentage overlap between repertoires was calculated by dividing the number of shared unique clonotypes by the size of the smaller repertoire. RTK rarefaction, the Chao1 estimator, and Recon v2.1 estimates of unobserved clonotypes were used to assess repertoire richness. Generation probabilities were computed with OLGA for all TCRbeta clonotypes obtained by the gDNA method from a few donors. TCRdb's version of the immuneACCESS table is confined to in-frame rearrangements and falls short of the full clone set. An unresolved V gene accounts for under half of the shortfall where checked; the remainder is of unknown origin. V and J calls and clone size are given by that table; D and trimming were obtained from the DNA. A total of around 1.9 million clones appear in this sample, just over 90% of them only once. The ten top clones hold around 1.8% of the sample.

Broader findings and caveats from the paper: Rarefaction of sorted-subset datasets indicated incomplete sequencing despite the large sequencing depth. When several donors were compared, the shared fraction of clonotypes was about 5.2% for naive CD4, 3.5% for naive CD8, 2% to 2.5% for memory CD4, and about 0.36% for memory CD8. Compared with non-shared clonotypes, clonotypes shared by all four sorted-subset donors had higher generation probabilities. Pairwise subsampling led to the expectation that sequencing depth would affect the degree of clonotype sharing among donors. Sampling was restricted to blood, and TCR repertoires in tissues likely differ from the TCR repertoires found in blood. Naive subsets generally had larger estimated clonotype richness than memory subsets. The small number of donors limited the genetic and exposure-history diversity represented.

CDR1 MNHEY and CDR2 SMNVEV are derived from the germline V gene (reference sequence). V is clipped by 5 bases and J by 4 bases, and the sequence between their germline boundaries is 12 bases long. The CDR3 runs 14 amino acids, cysteine and phenylalanine included. Solely the CDR3 DNA is kept, with 42 bases framed from the first base. With regard to this clone: The target of this receptor is not known. Base qualities were left out, and no much larger clone turns up one base away.

For the CD8 naive samples, CD45RO-negative cells were positively selected for CCR7, yielding a CD45RA+CCR7+ population from which TemRA cells were excluded. The donors were healthy, HIV-negative adults who had no recently reported acute infections or vaccinations. Every donor was a Caucasian adult residing in Nashville, Tennessee, USA. After blood collection by leukapheresis, PBMCs were isolated using Ficoll-Histopaque density gradient centrifugation and then cryopreserved in the vapor phase of liquid nitrogen. Analytical flow cytometry was used to check the purity and quantity of each magnetically sorted T cell population. From each sorted fraction, genomic DNA was isolated and quantified by UV absorbance on a Nanodrop 2000c.

The source of this sequence is a man younger than 30 in good health. Some clones in this sample may be carry-over from other donors' samples. This chain is built from TRBV27 and TRBJ2-1; the D gene is not confidently resolved. The sequencing input was naive CD8+ T cells from PBMCs. The cell subset or site label of this sample denotes: CD45RA+CCR7+. The DNA reads TGTGCCAGCAGTCCGGGTCCCTGGTACAATGAGCAGTTCTTC. Its protein is CASSPGPWYNEQFF.